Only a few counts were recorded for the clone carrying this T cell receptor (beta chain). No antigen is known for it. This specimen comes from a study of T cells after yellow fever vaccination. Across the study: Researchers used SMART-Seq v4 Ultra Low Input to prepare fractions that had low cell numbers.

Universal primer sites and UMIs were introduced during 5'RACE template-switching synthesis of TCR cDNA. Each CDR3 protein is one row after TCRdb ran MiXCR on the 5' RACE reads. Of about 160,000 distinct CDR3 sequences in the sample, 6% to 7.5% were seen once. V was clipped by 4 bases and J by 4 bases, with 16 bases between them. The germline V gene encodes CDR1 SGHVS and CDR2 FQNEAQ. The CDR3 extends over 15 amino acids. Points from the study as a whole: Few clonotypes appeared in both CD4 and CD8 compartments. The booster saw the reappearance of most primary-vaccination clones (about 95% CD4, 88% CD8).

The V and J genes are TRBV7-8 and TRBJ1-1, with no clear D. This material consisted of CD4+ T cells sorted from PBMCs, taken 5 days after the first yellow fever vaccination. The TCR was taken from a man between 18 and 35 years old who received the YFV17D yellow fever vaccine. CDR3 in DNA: TGTGCCAGCAGCTCCTTCTCAGGTCGGGGCACTGAAGCTTTCTTT. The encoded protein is CASSSFSGRGTEAFF.